A single TCR beta chain is shown here with its context. Its antigen is not identified. The authors reverse transcribed all of the isolated RNA, so sequencing captured expressed TCRB transcripts. Read counts averaged around 3.6 million for samples of naive, central memory and regulatory T cells. Clones were read by immunoSEQ multiplex PCR, and TCRdb kept only the in-frame ones, dropping some. Of around 150,000 clones listed, about 7.3% are singletons. These data belong to a study of beta chain features in type 1 diabetes. Study-wide results and caveats: In type 1 diabetes patients, VDJ junctions had fewer insertions; deletions at these junctions were more frequent. Researchers cautioned that cDNA sequencing could over-represent cells with high TCR expression.

Sorting of CD4+ naive, central memory, regulatory and stem cell-like memory cells was performed via CD45RO/CCR7/CD25/CD127/CD95/CD27. After removal of 5 bases from V and 0 bases from J, the junction contained 5 bases not matched to a gene. The CDR3 extends over 15 amino acids. Per the germline V gene, CDR1 is SGHTA and CDR2 is FQGTGA. V is TRBV7-3 and J is TRBJ2-3; 7 bases are a match to TRBD2. The sequence came from a man between 18 and 29 years old in good health. The specimen was central memory CD4+ T cells from blood. The CDR3 sequence: CASSGSGASTDTQYF. The CDR3, as DNA: TGTGCCAGCAGCGGGAGCGGGGCAAGCACAGATACGCAGTATTTT. Full variable domain (remainder filled in from reference TRBV7-3 and TRBJ2-3): GAGVSQTPSNKVTEKGKYVELRCDPISGHTALYWYRQSLGQGPEFLIYFQGTGAADDSGLPNDRFFAVRPEGSVSTLKIQRTERGDSAVYLCASSGSGASTDTQYFGPGTRLTVL.